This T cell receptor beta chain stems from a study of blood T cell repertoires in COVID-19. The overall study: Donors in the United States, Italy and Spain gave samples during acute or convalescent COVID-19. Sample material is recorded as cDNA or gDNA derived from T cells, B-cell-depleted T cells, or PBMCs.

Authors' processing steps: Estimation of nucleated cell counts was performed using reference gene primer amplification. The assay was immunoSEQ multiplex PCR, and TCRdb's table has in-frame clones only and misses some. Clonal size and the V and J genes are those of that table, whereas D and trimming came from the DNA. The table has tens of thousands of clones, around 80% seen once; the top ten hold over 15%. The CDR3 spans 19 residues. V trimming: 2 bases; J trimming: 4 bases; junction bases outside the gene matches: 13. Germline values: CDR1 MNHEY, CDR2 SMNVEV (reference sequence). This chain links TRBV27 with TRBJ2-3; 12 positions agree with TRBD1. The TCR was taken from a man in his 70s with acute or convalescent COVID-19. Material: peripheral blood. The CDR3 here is CASSLMGKIRDRGPDTQYF. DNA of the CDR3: TGTGCCAGCAGTTTAATGGGAAAAATCCGGGACAGGGGGCCAGATACGCAGTATTTT.